This passage covers 21 T cell receptor beta chains from one sample sequenced in a study of blood T cell repertoires in COVID-19. Here immunoSEQ multiplex PCR was the method, and the copy in TCRdb shows in-frame clones only, minus some. The sample shows some 200,000 clones, 80% to 90% of them seen only once. Sequencing input: PBMCs or T cells enriched from blood (not recorded which). The receptors here all came from a woman in her late teens or twenties in a cohort exposed to, infected with or recovered from COVID-19 (not recorded which).

The rearrangement joins TRBV9 to TRBJ2-3; TRBD2 aligns across 11 bases. The CDR3 is 18 residues long. Germline CDR1 and CDR2: SGDLS and YYNGEE. V dropped 2 bases and J dropped 3; count of bases not matched to a gene: 11. CDR3 amino acids: CASSVIPPGLAVTDTQYF. The DNA for the CDR3 is TGTGCCAGCAGCGTTATCCCCCCGGGACTAGCGGTAACAGATACGCAGTATTTT.

This clone was detected only a few times. The J gene is TRBJ1-5, the V gene TRBV7-8, with D possibly TRBD1 on 5 matching bases. Trimming cost V 1 base and J 7 bases, with 14 bases left between them. Germline V CDR1 and CDR2: SGHVS, FQNEAQ. The CDR3 has 15 residues. The CDR3 sequence is CASSLVGGGEQPQHF. The DNA for the CDR3 is TGTGCCAGCAGCTTAGTGGGGGGGGGAGAACAGCCCCAGCATTTT.

V gene TRBV27 combines with J gene TRBJ2-1; D perhaps matches TRBD1 (6 bases). Germline loops: CDR1 MNHEY, CDR2 SMNVEV (reference sequence). The V end lost 6 bases, the J end lost 3 bases, and 9 bases lay between the germline ends. CDR3 length equals 13 residues. The CDR3 protein is CASSLTGYNEQFF. The CDR3, as DNA: TGTGCCAGCAGCCTGACAGGCTACAATGAGCAGTTCTTC.

The V gene is TRBV11-3, the J gene TRBJ2-2; TRBD2 aligns across 8 bases. CDR1 is SGHNT and CDR2 is YENEEA in the germline V gene. This CDR3 has 16 amino acids. With 2 bases clipped from V and 4 bases from J, the junction kept 6 bases outside the gene matches. CDR3 residues: CASSLNRGGSTGELFF. As DNA, the CDR3 is TGTGCCAGCAGCTTAAATCGGGGGGGGAGCACCGGGGAGCTGTTTTTT.

The chain employs TRBV29-1 and TRBJ1-2; 8 bases map to TRBD1. CDR1 and CDR2 (germline): SQVTM, ANQGSEA. V trimming: 6 bases; J trimming: 3 bases; junction bases outside the gene matches: 3. The CDR3 has 12 residues. CDR3 amino acids: CSVGQVDYGYTF. CDR3 nucleotide sequence: TGCAGCGTGGGACAGGTTGACTATGGCTACACCTTC.

The chain employs TRBV7-2 and TRBJ2-1; D may be TRBD2 (6 bases). The CDR3 spans 15 residues. V was clipped by 5 bases and J by 4 bases, with 15 bases between them. The germline CDR1 and CDR2 sequences are SGHTA and FQGNSA. Written as DNA, the CDR3 is TGTGCCAGCAGCGAACGTAGCGGCTTTTACAATGAGCAGTTCTTC. Its translation is CASSERSGFYNEQFF.

V gene TRBV13 combines with J gene TRBJ2-1, with TRBD2 identical over 8 bases. V lost 5 bases and J lost 3; bases outside the gene matches: 21. The CDR3 runs to 20 residues. Germline V gene sequence: CDR1 PRHDT, CDR2 FYEKMQ (reference sequence). This CDR3 is CASSPEAERSGSQGYNEQFF. CDR3 DNA: TGTGCCAGCAGCCCCGAAGCCGAGAGGAGCGGGAGTCAGGGCTACAATGAGCAGTTCTTC.

The J gene is TRBJ1-5, the V gene TRBV4-1; no reliable D call. Germline-derived CDR1 and CDR2 are MGHRA and YSYEKL. This CDR3 is 15 amino acids long. V lost 1 base and J lost 1, with 8 bases in between. CDR3 residues: CASSQVALSNQPQHF. Written as DNA, the CDR3 is TGCGCCAGCAGCCAAGTAGCGTTGAGCAATCAGCCCCAGCATTTT.

This chain connects TRBV4-1 to TRBJ1-2; D gene ambiguous. Germline-derived CDR1 and CDR2 are MGHRA and YSYEKL. V was shortened by 2 bases and J by 7 bases, with 23 bases between the two germline ends. This CDR3 comprises 17 residues. This CDR3 is CASSQPSEGMRKGGYTF. The CDR3, as DNA: TGCGCCAGCAGCCAACCCTCAGAGGGAATGCGCAAGGGTGGCTACACCTTC.

This CDR3 is CASRDYTDTQYF. The CDR3 region has the DNA TGTGCCAGCAGGGACTACACAGATACGCAGTATTTT. V is TRBV6-5 and J is TRBJ2-3; tentative D call: TRBD2 (6 bases). This CDR3 comprises 12 residues. V gave up 6 bases and J gave up 2 bases, with 6 bases separating them. Germline-derived CDR1 and CDR2 are MNHEY and SVGAGI.

V gene TRBV5-1 combines with J gene TRBJ1-3; 7 positions agree with TRBD1. The CDR3 is 16 amino acids. Germline trimming cut 4 bases from V and 0 bases from J; bases unmatched to any gene: 7. Germline lookup yields CDR1 SGHRS and CDR2 YFSETQ. CDR3 sequence: CASSQGGRGSGNTIYF. The CDR3 DNA is TGCGCCAGCAGCCAGGGGGGACGAGGCTCTGGAAACACCATATATTTT.

This clone appeared once. The chain couples TRBV28 to TRBJ2-3, with 7 bases aligning to TRBD2. The CDR3 consists of 16 residues. Germline CDR1 is MDHEN and CDR2 is SYDVKM. Trimming at V came to 4 bases and at J to 2 bases, leaving 9 bases not matched to a gene. This CDR3 reads CASSSPTSSYTDTQYF. The CDR3 nucleotides read TGTGCCAGCAGTTCGCCGACTAGCTCCTACACAGATACGCAGTATTTT.

This clone was detected only a few times. The chain has TRBV27 and TRBJ2-2; D remains ambiguous. Trimming removed 2 bases from V and 6 bases from J, with 7 bases in between. CDR3 length equals 13 residues. Germline V gene sequence: CDR1 MNHEY, CDR2 SMNVEV (reference sequence). The CDR3 loop reads CASSLPVAGELFF. The CDR3 DNA reads TGTGCCAGCAGTTTACCCGTTGCCGGGGAGCTGTTTTTT.

The chain couples TRBV12-3 or TRBV12-4 to TRBJ1-1; 8 positions match TRBD1. The length of the CDR3 is 12 residues. Trimming removed 6 bases from V and 10 bases from J; junction bases left unmatched: 7. CDR3 protein: CASRRTGKRAFF. CDR3 in DNA: TGTGCCAGCAGGAGGACAGGGAAGAGAGCTTTCTTT.

The J gene is TRBJ2-1, the V gene TRBV24-1; D uncertain. The germline V and J ends were trimmed by 4 bases and 8 bases, with 17 bases remaining between them. There are 15 residues in the CDR3. The germline gives CDR1 KGHDR, CDR2 SFDVKD. The CDR3 DNA reads as TGTGCCACCAGTGAACCGGGTTACGGCGGCGATGAGCAGTTCTTC. Encoded protein: CATSEPGYGGDEQFF.

The rearrangement joins TRBV28 to TRBJ1-1; D possibly corresponds to TRBD1 (5 bases). The CDR3 is 11 residues long. Trimming removed 6 bases at V and 11 bases at J, with 13 bases between. The germline V gene encodes CDR1 MDHEN and CDR2 SYDVKM. The CDR3 region has the DNA TGTGCCAGCAGGGGCCCGGGGGAGGCTTTCTTT. It is translated as CASRGPGEAFF.

This clone was detected only once. J is TRBJ1-2 and V is TRBV6-4, with TRBD1 matching over 7 bases. J was trimmed by 8 bases and V by 2 bases; bases with no gene match: 5. This CDR3 spans 13 amino acids. From germline, CDR1 is MRHNA and CDR2 SNTAGT. CDR3 loop: CASSDKGARGYTF. The CDR3 nucleotides are TGTGCCAGCAGTGACAAGGGGGCAAGGGGCTACACCTTC.

This chain connects TRBV11-2 to TRBJ2-7; 9 bases match TRBD2. V was pared by 3 bases and J by 7 bases, with 4 bases of the junction left unmatched. CDR3 length: 13 amino acids. Germline assignment: CDR1 SGHAT and CDR2 FQNNGV. This chain's CDR3 is CASSFLAGMEQYF. The CDR3 nucleotides are TGTGCCAGCAGCTTTCTAGCGGGAATGGAGCAGTACTTC.

This clone was detected once. The chain uses TRBV28 and TRBJ2-7, with D possibly matching TRBD2 (6 bases). The germline V gene has CDR1 MDHEN and CDR2 SYDVKM. V lost 6 bases and J lost 7, with 19 bases in between. The CDR3 loop spans 14 amino acids. The CDR3 nucleotides are TGTGCCAGCAGCGCGGGATCCCCTTTAGGTGAGCAGTACTTC. Translating gives CASSAGSPLGEQYF.

The J gene is TRBJ1-2, the V gene TRBV27; D is undetermined. Per germline, CDR1 MNHEY and CDR2 SMNVEV (reference sequence). The CDR3 covers 13 residues. Trimming took 2 bases from V and 2 from J, leaving 6 bases between them. The CDR3 coding sequence is TGTGCCAGCAGTTTAACGGGGAACTATGGCTACACCTTC. Amino acid sequence: CASSLTGNYGYTF.

The gene calls are TRBV5-1 and TRBJ2-5; TRBD1 agrees at 9 bases. Trimming at V came to 1 base and at J to 5 bases, leaving 3 bases not matched to a gene. The CDR3 is 14 amino acids. In germline, CDR1 is SGHRS, CDR2 YFSETQ. The CDR3 region has the DNA TGCGCCAGCAGCTTGACAGGGGGCGACGAGACCCAGTACTTC. It encodes CASSLTGGDETQYF.